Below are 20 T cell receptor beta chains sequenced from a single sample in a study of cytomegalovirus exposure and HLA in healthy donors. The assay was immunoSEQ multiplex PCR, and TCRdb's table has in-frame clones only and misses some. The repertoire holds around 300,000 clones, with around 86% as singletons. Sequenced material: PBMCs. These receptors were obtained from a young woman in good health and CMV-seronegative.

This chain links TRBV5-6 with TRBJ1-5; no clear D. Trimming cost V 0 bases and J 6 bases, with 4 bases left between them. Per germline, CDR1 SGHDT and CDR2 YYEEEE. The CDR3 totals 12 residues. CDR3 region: CASSLASQPQHF. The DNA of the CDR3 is TGTGCCAGCAGCTTGGCCTCTCAGCCCCAGCATTTT.

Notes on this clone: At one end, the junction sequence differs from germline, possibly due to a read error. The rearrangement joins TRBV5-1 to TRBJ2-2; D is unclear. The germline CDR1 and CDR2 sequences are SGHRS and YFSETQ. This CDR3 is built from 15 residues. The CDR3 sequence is CASSLELLPTRELFF. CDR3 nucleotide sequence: TGCGCCAGCAGCTTGGAGCTACTCCCCACCCGGGAGCTGTTTTTT.

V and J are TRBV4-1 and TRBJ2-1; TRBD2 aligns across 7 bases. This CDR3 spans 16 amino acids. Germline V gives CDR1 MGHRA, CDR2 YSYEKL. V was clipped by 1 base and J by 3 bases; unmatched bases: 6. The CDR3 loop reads CASSQGVSGGYNEQFF. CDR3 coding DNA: TGCGCCAGCAGCCAAGGCGTGTCGGGAGGCTACAATGAGCAGTTCTTC.

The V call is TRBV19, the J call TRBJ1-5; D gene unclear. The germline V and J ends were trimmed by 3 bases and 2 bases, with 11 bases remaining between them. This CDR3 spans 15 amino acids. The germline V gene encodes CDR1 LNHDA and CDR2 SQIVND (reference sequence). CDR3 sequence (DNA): TGTGCCAGTAGTATTAGAGGGAAGGGCAATCAGCCCCAGCATTTT. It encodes CASSIRGKGNQPQHF.

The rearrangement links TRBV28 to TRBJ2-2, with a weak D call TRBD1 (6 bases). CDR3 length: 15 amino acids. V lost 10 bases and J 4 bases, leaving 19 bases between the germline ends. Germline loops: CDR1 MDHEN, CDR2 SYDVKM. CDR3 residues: CATQSGAMSTGELFF. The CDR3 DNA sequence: TGTGCCACACAGTCAGGGGCCATGAGCACCGGGGAGCTGTTTTTT.

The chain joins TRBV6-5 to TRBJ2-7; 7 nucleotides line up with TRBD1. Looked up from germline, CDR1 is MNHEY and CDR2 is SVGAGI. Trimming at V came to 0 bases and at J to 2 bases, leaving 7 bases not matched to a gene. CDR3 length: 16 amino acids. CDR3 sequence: CASSYSTGQLAYEQYF. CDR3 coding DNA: TGTGCCAGCAGTTACTCGACGGGACAGCTCGCCTACGAGCAGTACTTC.

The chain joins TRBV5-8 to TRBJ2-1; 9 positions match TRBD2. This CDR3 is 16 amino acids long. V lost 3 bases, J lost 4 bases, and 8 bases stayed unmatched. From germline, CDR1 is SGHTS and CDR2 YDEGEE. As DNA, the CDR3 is TGTGCCAGCAGCTCCACCGGGACTAGCCGATACAATGAGCAGTTCTTC. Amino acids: CASSSTGTSRYNEQFF.

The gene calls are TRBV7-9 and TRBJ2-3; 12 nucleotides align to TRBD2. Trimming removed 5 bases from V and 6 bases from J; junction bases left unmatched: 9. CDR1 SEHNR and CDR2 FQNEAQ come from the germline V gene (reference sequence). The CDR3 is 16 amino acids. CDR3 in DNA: TGTGCCAGCAGCCCCGGACTAGCGGGGAGTAGGGATACGCAGTATTTT. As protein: CASSPGLAGSRDTQYF.

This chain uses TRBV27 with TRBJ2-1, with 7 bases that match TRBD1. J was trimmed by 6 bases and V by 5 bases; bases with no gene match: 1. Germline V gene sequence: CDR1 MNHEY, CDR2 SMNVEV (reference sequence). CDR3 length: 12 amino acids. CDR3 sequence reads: CASSDRVNEQFF. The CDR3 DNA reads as TGTGCCAGCAGTGACAGGGTCAATGAGCAGTTCTTC.

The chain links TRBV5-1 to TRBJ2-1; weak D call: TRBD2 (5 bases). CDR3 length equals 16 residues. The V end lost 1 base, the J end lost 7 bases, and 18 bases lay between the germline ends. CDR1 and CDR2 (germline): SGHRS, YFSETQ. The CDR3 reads CASSLRSDSLGNEQFF. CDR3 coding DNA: TGCGCCAGCAGCTTGCGTTCCGACTCACTAGGAAATGAGCAGTTCTTC.

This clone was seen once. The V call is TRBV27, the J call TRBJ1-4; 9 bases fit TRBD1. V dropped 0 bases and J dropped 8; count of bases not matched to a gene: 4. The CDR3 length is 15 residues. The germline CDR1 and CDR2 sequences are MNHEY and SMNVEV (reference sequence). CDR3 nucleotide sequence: TGTGCCAGCAGTTTATCGGGACAGGGAACAGAAAAACTGTTTTTT. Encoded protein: CASSLSGQGTEKLFF.

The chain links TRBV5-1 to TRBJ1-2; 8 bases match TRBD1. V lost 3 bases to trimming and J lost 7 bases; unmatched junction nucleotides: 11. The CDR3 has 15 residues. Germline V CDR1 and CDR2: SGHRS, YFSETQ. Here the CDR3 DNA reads TGCGCCAGCAGCTCCGGACAGGGAAGTTTAGGTGGCTACACCTTC. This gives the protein CASSSGQGSLGGYTF.

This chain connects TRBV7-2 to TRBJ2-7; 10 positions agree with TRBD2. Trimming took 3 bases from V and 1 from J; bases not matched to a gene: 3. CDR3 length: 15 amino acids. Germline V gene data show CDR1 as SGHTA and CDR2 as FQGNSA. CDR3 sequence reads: CASSFGLAVSYEQYF. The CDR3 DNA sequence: TGTGCCAGCAGCTTCGGACTAGCGGTTTCCTACGAGCAGTACTTC.

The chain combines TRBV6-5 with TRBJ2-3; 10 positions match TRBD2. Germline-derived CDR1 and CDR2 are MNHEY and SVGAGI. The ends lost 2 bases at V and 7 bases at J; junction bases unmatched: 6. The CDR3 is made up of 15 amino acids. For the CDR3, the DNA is TGTGCCAGCAGTTACAAGCGGGGGGGTATGTATACGCAGTATTTT. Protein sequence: CASSYKRGGMYTQYF.

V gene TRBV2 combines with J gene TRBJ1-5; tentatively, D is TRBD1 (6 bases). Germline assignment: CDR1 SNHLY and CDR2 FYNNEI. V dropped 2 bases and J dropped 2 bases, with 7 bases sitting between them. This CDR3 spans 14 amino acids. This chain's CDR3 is CASSENRGNQPQHF. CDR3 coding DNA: TGTGCCAGCAGTGAAAACAGGGGCAATCAGCCCCAGCATTTT.

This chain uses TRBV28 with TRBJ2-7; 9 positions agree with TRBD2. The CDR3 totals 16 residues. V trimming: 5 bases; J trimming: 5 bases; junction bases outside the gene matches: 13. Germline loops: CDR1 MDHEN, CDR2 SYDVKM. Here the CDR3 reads CASSTPREREVDEQYF. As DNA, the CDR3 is TGTGCCAGCAGTACCCCCCGGGAGCGGGAGGTGGACGAGCAGTACTTC.

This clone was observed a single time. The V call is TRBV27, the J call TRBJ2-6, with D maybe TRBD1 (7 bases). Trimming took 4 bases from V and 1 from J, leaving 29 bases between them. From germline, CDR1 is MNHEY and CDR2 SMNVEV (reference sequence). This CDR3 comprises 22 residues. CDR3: CASSSTPRLGGGTDSGANVLTF. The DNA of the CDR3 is TGTGCCAGCAGTTCAACCCCCCGACTAGGCGGCGGGACAGATTCTGGGGCCAACGTCCTGACTTTC.

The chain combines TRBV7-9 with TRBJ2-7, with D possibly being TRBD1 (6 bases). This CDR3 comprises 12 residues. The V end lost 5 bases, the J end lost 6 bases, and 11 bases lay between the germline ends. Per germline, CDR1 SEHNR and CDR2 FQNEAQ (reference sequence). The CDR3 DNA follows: TGTGCCAGCAGCCCAGGGGCCGGCGAGCAGTACTTC. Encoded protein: CASSPGAGEQYF.

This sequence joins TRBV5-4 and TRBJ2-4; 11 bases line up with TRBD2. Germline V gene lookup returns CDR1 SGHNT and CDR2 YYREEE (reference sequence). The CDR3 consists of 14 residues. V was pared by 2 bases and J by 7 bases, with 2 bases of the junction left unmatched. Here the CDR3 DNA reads TGTGCCAGCAGCTTTAGCGGGGGGGTGAACATTCAGTACTTC. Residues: CASSFSGGVNIQYF.

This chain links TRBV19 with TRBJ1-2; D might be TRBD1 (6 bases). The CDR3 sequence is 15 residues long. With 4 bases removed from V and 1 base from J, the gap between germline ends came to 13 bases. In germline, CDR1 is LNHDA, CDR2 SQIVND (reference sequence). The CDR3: CASSNQDSYNYGYTF. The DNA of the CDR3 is TGTGCCAGTAGTAACCAGGACAGTTATAACTATGGCTACACCTTC.